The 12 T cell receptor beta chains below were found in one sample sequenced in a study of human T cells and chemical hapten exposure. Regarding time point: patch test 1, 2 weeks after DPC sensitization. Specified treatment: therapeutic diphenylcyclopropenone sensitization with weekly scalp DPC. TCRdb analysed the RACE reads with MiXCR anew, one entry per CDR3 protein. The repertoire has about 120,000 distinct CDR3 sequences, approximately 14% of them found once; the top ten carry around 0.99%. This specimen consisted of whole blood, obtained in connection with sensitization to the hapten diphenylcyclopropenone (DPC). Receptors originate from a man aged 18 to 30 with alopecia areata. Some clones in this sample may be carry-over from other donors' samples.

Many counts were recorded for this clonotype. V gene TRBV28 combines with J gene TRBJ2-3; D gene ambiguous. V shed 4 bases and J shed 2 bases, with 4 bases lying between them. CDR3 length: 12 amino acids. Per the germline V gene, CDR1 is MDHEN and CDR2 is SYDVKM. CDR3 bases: TGTGCCAGCAGTTCCCTCACAGATACGCAGTATTTT. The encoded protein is CASSSLTDTQYF.

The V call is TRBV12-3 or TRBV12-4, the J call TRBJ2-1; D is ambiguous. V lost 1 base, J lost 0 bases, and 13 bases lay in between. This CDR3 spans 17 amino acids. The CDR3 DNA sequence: TGTGCCAGCAGTTTAGACGTCGGCAGTAGCTCCTACAATGAGCAGTTCTTC. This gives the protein CASSLDVGSSSYNEQFF.

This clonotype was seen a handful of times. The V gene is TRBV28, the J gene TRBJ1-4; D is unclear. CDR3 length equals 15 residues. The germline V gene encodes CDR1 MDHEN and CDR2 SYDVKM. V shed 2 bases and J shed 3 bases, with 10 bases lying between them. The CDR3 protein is CASSLVGRSNEKLFF. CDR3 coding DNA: TGTGCCAGCAGTTTAGTAGGCAGGTCTAATGAAAAACTGTTTTTT.

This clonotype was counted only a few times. The CDR3 nucleotides read TGCAGTGCTAGTCCGTCTAGGATGAACACTGAAGCTTTCTTT. It specifies CSASPSRMNTEAFF. The chain uses TRBV20-1 and TRBJ1-1; D remains unclear. The ends were cut back, 3 bases at V and 0 bases at J, with 11 bases in the middle. The CDR3 is 14 residues long. The germline V gene encodes CDR1 DFQATT and CDR2 SNEGSKA (reference sequence).

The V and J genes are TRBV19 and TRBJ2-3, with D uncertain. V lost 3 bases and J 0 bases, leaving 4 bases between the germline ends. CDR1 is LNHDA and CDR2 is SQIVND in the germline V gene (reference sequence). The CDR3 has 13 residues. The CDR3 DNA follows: TGTGCCAGTAGTATCCAGAGCACAGATACGCAGTATTTT. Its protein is CASSIQSTDTQYF.

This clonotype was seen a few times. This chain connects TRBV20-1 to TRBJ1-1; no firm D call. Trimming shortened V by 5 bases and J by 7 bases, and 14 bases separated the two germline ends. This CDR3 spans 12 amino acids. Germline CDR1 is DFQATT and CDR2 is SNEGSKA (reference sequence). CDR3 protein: CSAPEVWGEAFF. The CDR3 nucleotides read TGCAGTGCTCCCGAGGTATGGGGTGAAGCTTTCTTT.

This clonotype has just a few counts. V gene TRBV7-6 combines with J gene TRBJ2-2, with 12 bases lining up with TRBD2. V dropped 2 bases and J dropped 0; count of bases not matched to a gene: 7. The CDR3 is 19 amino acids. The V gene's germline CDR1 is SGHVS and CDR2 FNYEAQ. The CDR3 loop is CASSLMTSGGRPNTGELFF. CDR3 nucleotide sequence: TGTGCCAGCAGCTTAATGACTAGCGGGGGCCGCCCGAACACCGGGGAGCTGTTTTTT.

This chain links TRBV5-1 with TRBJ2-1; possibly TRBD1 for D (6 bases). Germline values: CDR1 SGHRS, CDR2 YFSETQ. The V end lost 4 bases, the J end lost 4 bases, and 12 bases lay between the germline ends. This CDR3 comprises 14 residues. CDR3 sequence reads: CASSRETGYNEQFF. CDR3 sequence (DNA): TGCGCCAGCAGCAGAGAAACAGGGTACAATGAGCAGTTCTTC.

The CDR3 sequence: CASSLDRGHSETQYF. The CDR3 DNA follows: TGTGCCAGCAGCTTAGACAGGGGGCATTCGGAGACCCAGTACTTC. The rearrangement links TRBV11-2 to TRBJ2-5; 8 nucleotides agree with TRBD1. J was trimmed by 5 bases and V by 0 bases; bases with no gene match: 5. Germline V CDR1 and CDR2: SGHAT, FQNNGV. CDR3 length: 15 amino acids.

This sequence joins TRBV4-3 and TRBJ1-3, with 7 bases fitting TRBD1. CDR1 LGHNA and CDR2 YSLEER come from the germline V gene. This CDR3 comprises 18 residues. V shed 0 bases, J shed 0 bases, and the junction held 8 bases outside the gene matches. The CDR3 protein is CASSQDPGGSSSGNTIYF. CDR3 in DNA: TGCGCCAGCAGCCAAGATCCAGGGGGGTCGTCCTCTGGAAACACCATATATTTT.

CDR3 sequence (DNA): TGCGCCAGCAGCTATAGTCGGGTCGAAAACATTCAGTACTTC. It translates to CASSYSRVENIQYF. V is TRBV4-3 and J is TRBJ2-4, with D uncertain. V was cut by 5 bases and J by 5 bases, with 13 bases left in between. The CDR3 sequence is 14 residues long. From germline, CDR1 is LGHNA and CDR2 YSLEER.

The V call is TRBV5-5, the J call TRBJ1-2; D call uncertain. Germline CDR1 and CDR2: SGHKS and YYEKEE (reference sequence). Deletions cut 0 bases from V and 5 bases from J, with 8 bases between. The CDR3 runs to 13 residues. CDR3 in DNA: TGTGCCAGCAGCTTGGACGAGCCTTATGGCTACACCTTC. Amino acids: CASSLDEPYGYTF.